What follows are 31 T cell receptor beta chains derived from one specimen sequenced in a study of glioma-infiltrating T cells after dendritic cell vaccination. Profiling relied on immunoSEQ multiplex PCR, and the TCRdb table lists in-frame clones only, not all of them. The profile covers roughly 60,000 clones, with approximately 89% appearing a single time and roughly 10% taken by the ten largest. As for time point: after dendritic cell vaccination, including at tumor progression/relapse. The specimen was blood, collected after dendritic cell vaccination. The receptor set was obtained from a human donor with glioblastoma.

The chain couples TRBV2 to TRBJ2-3; D is perhaps TRBD1 (6 bases). V was pared by 2 bases and J by 3 bases, with 9 bases between. The length of the CDR3 is 14 residues. The V gene's germline CDR1 is SNHLY and CDR2 FYNNEI. CDR3: CASSELGGTDTQYF. The CDR3 DNA reads as TGTGCCAGCAGTGAATTAGGGGGTACAGATACGCAGTATTTT.

This chain uses TRBV7-2 with TRBJ2-5, with 12 bases lining up with TRBD2. CDR1 is SGHTA, CDR2 FQGNSA, per germline. V gave up 1 base and J gave up 4 bases; unmatched junction bases: 13. The CDR3 extends over 19 amino acids. The CDR3 spells CASSLGTLAGGPVGETQYF. The CDR3 DNA sequence: TGTGCCAGCAGCTTAGGGACCCTAGCGGGGGGGCCGGTGGGAGAGACCCAGTACTTC.

The chain employs TRBV19 and TRBJ1-6, with a tentative D call TRBD1 (5 bases). CDR3 size: 14 residues. The germline CDR1 and CDR2 sequences are LNHDA and SQIVND (reference sequence). The germline V and J ends were trimmed by 4 bases and 7 bases, with 11 bases remaining between them. The CDR3 here is CASSNGAVNSPLHF. DNA for the CDR3: TGTGCCAGTAGTAATGGGGCAGTAAATTCACCCCTCCACTTT.

The chain employs TRBV6-1 and TRBJ2-7; 7 bases align to TRBD1. CDR3 length: 13 amino acids. V was clipped by 5 bases and J by 2 bases; unmatched bases: 3. Germline loops: CDR1 MNHNS, CDR2 SASEGT. The CDR3 nucleotides are TGTGCCAGCAGTCGGGACAGAGCCTACGAGCAGTACTTC. It codes for CASSRDRAYEQYF.

This clone has just a few counts. The V and J genes are TRBV6-6 and TRBJ2-7; 7 bases are shared with TRBD1. The trim removed 5 bases at V and 2 bases at J, leaving 12 bases unmatched. This CDR3 region has 16 residues. Germline V gene data show CDR1 as MNHNY and CDR2 as SVGAGI (reference sequence). Written as DNA, the CDR3 is TGTGCCAGCAGTGCGACCTCCGGGACAGCCCCCTACGAGCAGTACTTC. Residues: CASSATSGTAPYEQYF.

The rearrangement joins TRBV4-3 to TRBJ1-1, with 8 positions matching TRBD1. Germline V lookup: CDR1 LGHNA, CDR2 YSLEER. The V and J ends lost 3 bases and 6 bases, in that order; junction bases with no gene match: 18. The CDR3 totals 18 residues. This CDR3 reads CASSHRNSPGGFGAEAFF. The CDR3 region has the DNA TGCGCCAGCAGCCACCGCAACTCGCCAGGGGGCTTTGGCGCTGAAGCTTTCTTT.

The chain is built from TRBV4-3 and TRBJ1-3, with unresolved D. CDR1 and CDR2 (germline): LGHNA, YSLEER. The CDR3 is 16 amino acids. Trimming took off 1 base at V and 0 bases at J, with 10 bases between the two ends. CDR3 DNA: TGCGCCAGCAGCCAAGTCGGTCGTAGCTCTGGAAACACCATATATTTT. It specifies CASSQVGRSSGNTIYF.

This clone has a single count. As DNA, the CDR3 is TGTGCCAGCAGTTACGCGGGACAGATGAATGAAAAACTGTTTTTT. Residues: CASSYAGQMNEKLFF. The gene calls are TRBV6-5 and TRBJ1-4; 7 nucleotides line up with TRBD1. The V segment lost 2 bases and the J segment 5 bases; nucleotides outside the gene matches: 5. This CDR3 has 15 residues. In germline, CDR1 is MNHEY, CDR2 SVGAGI.

This clone is a singleton in its sample. CDR3 residues: CASTQRGEAFF. CDR3 bases: TGTGCCAGCACCCAACGGGGGGAAGCTTTCTTT. The rearrangement links TRBV5-6 to TRBJ1-1; possible D gene TRBD1, 5 bases. Germline CDR1 is SGHDT and CDR2 is YYEEEE. The CDR3 length is 11 residues. V lost 6 bases and J 8 bases, leaving 11 bases between the germline ends. Looking up the rest from reference TRBV5-6 and TRBJ1-1 gives the full variable domain: DAGVTQSPTHLIKTRGQQVTLRCSPKSGHDTVSWYQQALGQGPQFIFQYYEEEERQRGNFPDRFSGHQFPNYSSELNVNALLLGDSALYLCASTQRGEAFFGQGTRLTVV.

The CDR3 is CASSLATGTIYEQYF. In DNA form, the CDR3 reads TGTGCCAGCAGCTTGGCCACAGGGACTATCTACGAGCAGTACTTC. This rearrangement joins TRBV5-4 to TRBJ2-7; tentatively, D is TRBD2 (7 bases). Germline V gene lookup returns CDR1 SGHNT and CDR2 YYREEE (reference sequence). V shed 0 bases and J shed 3 bases, with 13 bases lying between them. This CDR3 region has 15 residues.

In its sample, this clone was seen once. The rearrangement joins TRBV28 to TRBJ1-2; TRBD1 aligns across 8 bases. From germline, CDR1 is MDHEN and CDR2 SYDVKM. The CDR3 runs to 15 residues. V shed 6 bases, J shed 4 bases, and the junction held 10 bases outside the gene matches. In DNA, the CDR3 is TGTGCCAGCAGCCCTACAGGGGGAGGTAGCTATGGCTACACCTTC. This codes for CASSPTGGGSYGYTF.

The chain joins TRBV27 to TRBJ2-5, with unresolved D. CDR3 length equals 13 residues. The ends were cut back, 4 bases at V and 1 base at J, with 7 bases in the middle. From germline, CDR1 is MNHEY and CDR2 SMNVEV (reference sequence). As DNA, the CDR3 is TGTGCCAGCAGTTCCCACTTCCAAGAGACCCAGTACTTC. Amino acids: CASSSHFQETQYF.

The rearrangement uses TRBV19 and TRBJ2-3; 11 bases align to TRBD1. In germline, CDR1 is LNHDA, CDR2 SQIVND (reference sequence). J lost 6 bases, V lost 4 bases, and 6 bases had no gene match. CDR3 size: 15 residues. CDR3 amino acids: CASSKGQGGPDTQYF. DNA for the CDR3: TGTGCCAGTAGTAAGGGACAGGGGGGGCCGGATACGCAGTATTTT.

This clone was seen a few times. The J gene is TRBJ1-2, the V gene TRBV30; possibly TRBD1 for D (5 bases). The length of the CDR3 is 13 residues. V shed 4 bases and J shed 5 bases, with 14 bases lying between them. The V gene's germline CDR1 is GTSNPN and CDR2 SVGIG (reference sequence). For the CDR3, the DNA is TGTGCCTGGACCCGCCGGGGGTCATATGGCTACACCTTC. It translates to CAWTRRGSYGYTF.

The chain couples TRBV27 to TRBJ1-1; D unresolved. V shed 2 bases and J shed 6 bases, with 10 bases lying between them. CDR3 length: 13 amino acids. The germline V gene encodes CDR1 MNHEY and CDR2 SMNVEV (reference sequence). The CDR3 sequence is CASSLELPSEAFF. CDR3 bases: TGTGCCAGCAGTTTAGAGCTCCCCTCTGAAGCTTTCTTT.

This rearrangement joins TRBV30 to TRBJ1-2; 8 nucleotides align to TRBD1. Germline trimming cut 4 bases from V and 7 bases from J; bases unmatched to any gene: 5. The CDR3 sequence is 12 residues long. Per germline, CDR1 GTSNPN and CDR2 SVGIG (reference sequence). CDR3 amino acids: CAWIGQGRGYTF. CDR3 DNA: TGTGCCTGGATTGGACAGGGCCGTGGCTACACCTTC.

The chain links TRBV11-2 to TRBJ1-6; D is possibly TRBD1 (5 bases). Germline assignment: CDR1 SGHAT and CDR2 FQNNGV. This CDR3 region has 15 residues. Trimming cost V 0 bases and J 6 bases, with 9 bases left between them. CDR3 protein: CASSLDGALNSPLHF. DNA for the CDR3: TGTGCCAGCAGCTTAGATGGGGCACTTAATTCACCCCTCCACTTT.

This CDR3 is CASSPDRGRTEAFF. CDR3 nucleotide sequence: TGTGCCAGCAGCCCGGACAGGGGGCGGACTGAAGCTTTCTTT. This chain joins TRBV7-8 and TRBJ1-1; the match to TRBD1 covers 11 bases. Germline V gene sequence: CDR1 SGHVS, CDR2 FQNEAQ. The CDR3 loop spans 14 amino acids. The V gene end was trimmed by 5 bases and the J gene end by 5 bases; junction bases not matched to a gene: 4.

The chain employs TRBV7-9 and TRBJ2-5; 9 bases match TRBD1. This CDR3 has 16 amino acids. Germline-derived CDR1 and CDR2 are SEHNR and FQNEAQ (reference sequence). The trim removed 1 base at V and 2 bases at J, leaving 5 bases unmatched. This chain's CDR3 is CASSLGETGGQETQYF. CDR3 coding DNA: TGTGCCAGCAGCTTAGGGGAGACAGGGGGACAAGAGACCCAGTACTTC.

The chain couples TRBV10-2 to TRBJ2-2, with 8 bases matching TRBD1. Germline lookup yields CDR1 WSHSY and CDR2 SAAADI. The CDR3 loop spans 15 amino acids. V dropped 2 bases and J dropped 3; count of bases not matched to a gene: 2. CDR3 sequence reads: CASSEQGAHTGELFF. The CDR3 bases are TGCGCCAGCAGTGAGCAGGGGGCGCACACCGGGGAGCTGTTTTTT.

J is TRBJ2-2 and V is TRBV5-6, with TRBD1 identical over 8 bases. CDR1 is SGHDT, CDR2 YYEEEE, per germline. The CDR3 spans 17 residues. The V segment lost 4 bases and the J segment 3 bases; nucleotides outside the gene matches: 11. The CDR3 here is CASSIFQGARDTGELFF. CDR3 DNA sequence: TGTGCCAGCAGCATATTTCAGGGGGCGCGGGACACCGGGGAGCTGTTTTTT.

This clone was counted once. This chain links TRBV5-4 with TRBJ1-5; D is possibly TRBD1 (5 bases). There are 14 residues in the CDR3. Looked up from germline, CDR1 is SGHNT and CDR2 is YYREEE (reference sequence). Trimming took off 4 bases at V and 0 bases at J, with 8 bases between the two ends. For the CDR3, the DNA is TGTGCCAGCAGCGACAGAGATAGCAATCAGCCCCAGCATTTT. This sequence encodes CASSDRDSNQPQHF.

This chain joins TRBV7-8 and TRBJ1-2; TRBD1 agrees at 7 bases. CDR1 is SGHVS, CDR2 FQNEAQ, per germline. V was clipped by 0 bases and J by 8 bases; unmatched bases: 6. This CDR3 is built from 14 residues. The CDR3 sequence is CASSLAHRGYGYTF. The DNA of the CDR3 is TGTGCCAGCAGCTTAGCGCACAGGGGATACGGCTACACCTTC.

The J gene is TRBJ1-1, the V gene TRBV11-2; 8 bases fit TRBD1. The CDR3 consists of 14 residues. The trim removed 5 bases at V and 3 bases at J, leaving 5 bases unmatched. Per the germline V gene, CDR1 is SGHAT and CDR2 is FQNNGV. CDR3 amino acids: CASSTYRGDTEAFF. As DNA, the CDR3 is TGTGCCAGCAGCACCTACAGGGGGGACACTGAAGCTTTCTTT. The full variable domain, with the rest looked up from reference TRBV11-2 and TRBJ1-1, is EAGVAQSPRYKIIEKRQSVAFWCNPISGHATLYWYQQILGQGPKLLIQFQNNGVVDDSQLPKDRFSAERLKGVDSTLKIQPAKLEDSAVYLCASSTYRGDTEAFFGQGTRLTVV.

This chain joins TRBV6-1 and TRBJ1-5; D may be TRBD1 (5 bases). In germline, CDR1 is MNHNS, CDR2 SASEGT. This CDR3 is built from 17 residues. Trimming stripped 4 bases from V and 2 bases from J, with 18 bases between. The CDR3, as DNA: TGTGCCAGCAGTGGCCCCACGACCCAGGGCGGCAATCAGCCCCAGCATTTT. Its translation: CASSGPTTQGGNQPQHF.

The rearrangement uses TRBV5-6 and TRBJ1-5; 7 bases map to TRBD1. V dropped 4 bases and J dropped 0; count of bases not matched to a gene: 7. This CDR3 contains 16 residues. Germline CDR1 and CDR2: SGHDT and YYEEEE. CDR3: CASSSGTDYSNQPQHF. The CDR3 DNA sequence: TGTGCCAGCAGCAGTGGGACAGATTATAGCAATCAGCCCCAGCATTTT.

This chain connects TRBV5-6 to TRBJ2-3; D remains unclear. This CDR3 has 14 amino acids. Trimming took off 4 bases at V and 8 bases at J, with 17 bases between the two ends. Germline V gene sequence: CDR1 SGHDT, CDR2 YYEEEE. The CDR3 region is CASSPKRHSGTQYF. CDR3 bases: TGTGCCAGCAGCCCAAAAAGACATTCTGGTACGCAGTATTTT.

This clone was seen just once. The V and J genes are TRBV5-1 and TRBJ1-1, with D unclear. V dropped 5 bases and J dropped 6 bases, with 11 bases sitting between them. The germline V gene encodes CDR1 SGHRS and CDR2 YFSETQ. The CDR3 totals 12 residues. CDR3 in DNA: TGCGCCAGCAGTCGTTCGGAGGCTGAAGCTTTCTTT. Translated: CASSRSEAEAFF.

This clone was observed a few times. V and J are TRBV19 and TRBJ1-3; 7 nucleotides align to TRBD1. Germline values: CDR1 LNHDA, CDR2 SQIVND (reference sequence). CDR3 length equals 13 residues. V lost 10 bases, J lost 4 bases, and 7 bases stayed unmatched. CDR3 sequence reads: CATLQGSGNTIYF. The CDR3 region has the DNA TGTGCCACCCTACAGGGGTCAGGAAACACCATATATTTT.

V gene TRBV5-1 combines with J gene TRBJ1-3; the match to TRBD1 covers 11 bases. V lost 4 bases and J lost 8; bases outside the gene matches: 2. CDR1 and CDR2 (germline): SGHRS, YFSETQ. This CDR3 is 13 amino acids long. CDR3 in amino acids: CASSGDRGDTIYF. CDR3 bases: TGCGCCAGCAGCGGGGACAGGGGGGACACCATATATTTT.

V and J are TRBV2 and TRBJ1-1; 8 bases match TRBD1. Germline V lookup: CDR1 SNHLY, CDR2 FYNNEI. The V segment lost 5 bases and the J segment 4 bases; nucleotides outside the gene matches: 12. The CDR3 loop spans 16 amino acids. CDR3 DNA sequence: TGTGCCAGCAGTAGGGGCAACAGGGGGAAGATCACTGAAGCTTTCTTT. Translating it yields CASSRGNRGKITEAFF. Looking up the rest from reference TRBV2 and TRBJ1-1 gives the full variable domain: EPEVTQTPSHQVTQMGQEVILRCVPISNHLYFYWYRQILGQKVEFLVSFYNNEISEKSEIFDDQFSVERPDGSNFTLKIRSTKLEDSAMYFCASSRGNRGKITEAFFGQGTRLTVV.